The source of this T cell receptor (beta chain) is a study of shared clonotypes between healthy human individuals. Several immunoSEQ plates received, in even portions, the genomic DNA of each subset. TCRdb keeps only in-frame clones here, not all; method: immunoSEQ multiplex PCR. Of millions of clones listed, 93% were seen once; the top ten hold 0.39%. The V end lost 0 bases, the J end lost 7 bases, and 17 bases lay between the germline ends. CDR1 is SGHNT, CDR2 YYREEE, per germline (reference sequence). This CDR3 region has 15 residues. Source material: naive CD4+ T cells from PBMCs. Documented subset: CD45RA+ positively selected. The origin of this receptor is a man between 18 and 29 years old in good health. Some clones in this sample may be carry-over from other donors' samples. This chain connects TRBV5-4 to TRBJ2-7; D is tentatively TRBD1 or TRBD2 (5 bases each). CDR3 in DNA: TGTGCCAGCAGCTTGGAAGGCCGCAGGGCGGGTGAGCAGTACTTC. This codes for CASSLEGRRAGEQYF. Looking up the rest from reference TRBV5-4 and TRBJ2-7 gives the full variable domain: ETGVTQSPTHLIKTRGQQVTLRCSSQSGHNTVSWYQQALGQGPQFIFQYYREEENGRGNFPPRFSGLQFPNYSSELNVNALELDDSALYLCASSLEGRRAGEQYFGPGTRLTVT.